This note documents a single T cell receptor beta chain sequence. The data belong to a study of OX40 agonist ivuxolimab in advanced cancers. Whole-study context: Head and neck, renal cell, melanoma or hepatocellular carcinoma were the cancers that dose-escalation patients had. Patients were 82.7% male with ages about 23 to 79, mean 60.

The CDR3 contains 15 residues. Unmatched junction bases numbered 7, after V lost 3 bases and J lost 7 bases. Looked up from germline, CDR1 is LNHDA and CDR2 is SQIVND (reference sequence). Sequencing was performed with immunoSEQ multiplex PCR; in TCRdb, only in-frame clones are kept and a portion is missing. Among about 150,000 clones listed, roughly 94% were seen once. Specimen: CD4+ or CD8+ T cells sorted from blood, collected in a trial of the OX40 agonist ivuxolimab. J is TRBJ1-3 and V is TRBV19; 9 bases map to TRBD1. The receptor's source is an adult with an advanced solid tumor such as melanoma, head and neck, liver or kidney cancer. CDR3 coding DNA: TGTGCCAGTAGTATCCCCGGACAGGGGTGGAACACCATATATTTT. This gives the protein CASSIPGQGWNTIYF.